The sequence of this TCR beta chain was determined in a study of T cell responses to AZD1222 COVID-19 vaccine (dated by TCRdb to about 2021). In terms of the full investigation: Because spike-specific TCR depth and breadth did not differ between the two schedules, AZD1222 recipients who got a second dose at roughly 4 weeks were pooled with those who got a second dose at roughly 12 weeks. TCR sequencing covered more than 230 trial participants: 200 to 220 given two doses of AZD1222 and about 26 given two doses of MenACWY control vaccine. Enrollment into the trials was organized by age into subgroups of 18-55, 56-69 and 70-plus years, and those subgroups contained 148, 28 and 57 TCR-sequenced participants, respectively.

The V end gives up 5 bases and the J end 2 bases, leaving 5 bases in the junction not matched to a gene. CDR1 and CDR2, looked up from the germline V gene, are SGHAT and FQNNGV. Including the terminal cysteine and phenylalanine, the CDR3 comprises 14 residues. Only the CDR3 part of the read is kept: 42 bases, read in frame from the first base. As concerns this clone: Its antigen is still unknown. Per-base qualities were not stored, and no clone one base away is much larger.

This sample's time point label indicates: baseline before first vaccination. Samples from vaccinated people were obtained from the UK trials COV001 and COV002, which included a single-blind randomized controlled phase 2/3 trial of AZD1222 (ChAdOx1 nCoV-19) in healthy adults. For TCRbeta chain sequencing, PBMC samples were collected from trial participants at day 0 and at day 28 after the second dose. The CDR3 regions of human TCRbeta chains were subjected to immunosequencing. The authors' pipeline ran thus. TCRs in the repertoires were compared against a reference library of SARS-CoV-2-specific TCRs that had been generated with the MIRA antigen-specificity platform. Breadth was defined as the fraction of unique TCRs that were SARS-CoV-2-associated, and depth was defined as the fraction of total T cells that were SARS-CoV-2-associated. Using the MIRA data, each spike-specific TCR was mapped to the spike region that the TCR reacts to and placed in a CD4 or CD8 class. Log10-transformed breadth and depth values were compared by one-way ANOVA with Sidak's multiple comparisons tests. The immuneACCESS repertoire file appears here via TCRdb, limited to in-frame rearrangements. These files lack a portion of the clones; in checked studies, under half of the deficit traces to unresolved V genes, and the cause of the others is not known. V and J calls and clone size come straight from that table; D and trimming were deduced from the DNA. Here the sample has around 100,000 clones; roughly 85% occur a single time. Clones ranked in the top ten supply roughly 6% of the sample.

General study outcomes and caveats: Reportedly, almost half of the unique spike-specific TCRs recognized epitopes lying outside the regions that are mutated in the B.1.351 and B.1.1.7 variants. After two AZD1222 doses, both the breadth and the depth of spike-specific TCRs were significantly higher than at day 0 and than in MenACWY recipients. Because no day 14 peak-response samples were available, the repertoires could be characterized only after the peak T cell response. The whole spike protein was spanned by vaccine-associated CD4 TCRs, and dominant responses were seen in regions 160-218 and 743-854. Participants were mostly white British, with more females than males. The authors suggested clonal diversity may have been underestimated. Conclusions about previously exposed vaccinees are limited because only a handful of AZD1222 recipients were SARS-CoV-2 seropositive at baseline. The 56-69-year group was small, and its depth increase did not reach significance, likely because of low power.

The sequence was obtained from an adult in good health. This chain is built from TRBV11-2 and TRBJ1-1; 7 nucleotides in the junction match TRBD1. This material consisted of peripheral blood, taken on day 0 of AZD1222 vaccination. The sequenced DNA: TGTGCCAGCAGCACGCGGGACAGAAACACTGAAGCTTTCTTT. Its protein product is CASSTRDRNTEAFF.